The 27 T cell receptor beta chains given below trace back to one sample, sequenced in a study of beta chain features in type 1 diabetes. Investigators reverse transcribed all isolated RNA, so they sequenced expressed TCRB transcripts. This table comes from immunoSEQ multiplex PCR, and its TCRdb copy is limited to in-frame clones, with some not included. The table lists about 13,000 clones, under 50% of them singletons. Sequenced input: stem cell memory CD4+ T cells from blood. These receptor sequences come from a man between 18 and 29 years old in good health.

The chain couples TRBV6-5 to TRBJ1-2, with D hard to call. The CDR3 is 12 residues long. The germline V and J ends were trimmed by 7 bases and 7 bases, with 13 bases remaining between them. Germline V gene sequence: CDR1 MNHEY, CDR2 SVGAGI. CDR3 coding DNA: TGTGCCAGCACTCGTCCGGGGAGTGGCTACACCTTC. It specifies CASTRPGSGYTF.

The CDR3 region has the DNA TGCGCCAGCAGCTTAGGACTAGCTACAAATACGCAGTATTTT. Translating gives CASSLGLATNTQYF. J is TRBJ2-3 and V is TRBV5-1, with TRBD2 matching 8 bases. Germline CDR1 and CDR2: SGHRS and YFSETQ. This CDR3 contains 14 residues. V gave up 2 bases and J gave up 7 bases; unmatched junction bases: 6.

The genes are TRBV7-8 and TRBJ2-7; unclear D gene. CDR1 is SGHVS and CDR2 is FQNEAQ in the germline V gene. The CDR3 extends over 13 amino acids. Trimming took off 5 bases at V and 2 bases at J, with 10 bases between the two ends. This CDR3 is CASSTTETYEQYF. CDR3 in DNA: TGTGCCAGCAGCACGACGGAGACCTACGAGCAGTACTTC.

The V gene is TRBV5-1, the J gene TRBJ2-1; D is unresolved. CDR3 length: 16 residues. The V and J ends lost 6 bases and 0 bases respectively, with 16 bases between them. Germline-derived CDR1 and CDR2 are SGHRS and YFSETQ. The CDR3 DNA follows: TGCGCCAGCAACTTCATCGCCAGTCTCTCCTACAATGAGCAGTTCTTC. It yields the protein CASNFIASLSYNEQFF.

This clone was detected only a few times. The chain joins TRBV2 to TRBJ2-5; TRBD1 agrees at 7 bases. Unmatched junction bases numbered 1, after V lost 5 bases and J lost 4 bases. The CDR3 loop spans 12 amino acids. Per the germline V gene, CDR1 is SNHLY and CDR2 is FYNNEI. The CDR3, as DNA: TGTGCCAGCAGTACAGGGGCAGAGACCCAGTACTTC. This sequence encodes CASSTGAETQYF.

A few counts support this clone. The chain recombines TRBV6-6 with TRBJ1-6; D unresolved. Trimming pared 0 bases from V and 7 bases from J, leaving 10 bases between. This CDR3 region has 15 residues. Germline V gene sequence: CDR1 MNHNY, CDR2 SVGAGI (reference sequence). The CDR3 DNA is TGTGCCAGCAGTTACTCGAAAGCCAGGAATTCACCCCTCCACTTT. This codes for CASSYSKARNSPLHF.

The chain joins TRBV29-1 to TRBJ1-6; weak D call: TRBD1 (5 bases). The germline V and J ends were trimmed by 3 bases and 14 bases, with 14 bases remaining between them. CDR1 is SQVTM and CDR2 is ANQGSEA in the germline V gene. The CDR3 spans 12 residues. This chain's CDR3 is CSVEAQGRSLHF. The DNA for the CDR3 is TGCAGCGTTGAGGCGCAGGGTCGGTCCCTCCACTTT.

This clone has just a few counts. The V call is TRBV7-2, the J call TRBJ2-7, with 15 nucleotides matching TRBD2. The CDR3 contains 16 residues. V dropped 5 bases and J dropped 7; count of bases not matched to a gene: 9. The germline gives CDR1 SGHTA, CDR2 FQGNSA. The CDR3 DNA follows: TGTGCCAGCAGCCCAAGGACTAGCGGGGGGGCCCTGGAGCAGTACTTC. Translated, it gives CASSPRTSGGALEQYF.

This clone was seen more than once but under ten times. The CDR3 protein is CASSPQVRTSGGEQFF. The CDR3 nucleotides read TGTGCCAGCAGTCCGCAAGTCCGGACAAGTGGGGGCGAGCAGTTCTTC. This chain joins TRBV28 and TRBJ2-1, with D tentatively TRBD1 (6 bases). CDR3 length: 16 amino acids. Trimming took off 5 bases at V and 10 bases at J, with 24 bases between the two ends. Per the germline V gene, CDR1 is MDHEN and CDR2 is SYDVKM.

The chain links TRBV28 to TRBJ2-3, with 9 bases fitting TRBD2. The length of the CDR3 is 13 residues. V trimming: 6 bases; J trimming: 4 bases; junction bases outside the gene matches: 2. Germline V gene lookup returns CDR1 MDHEN and CDR2 SYDVKM. The DNA for the CDR3 is TGTGCCAGCAGGGCGGGGGGGCCAGATACGCAGTATTTT. Amino acid sequence: CASRAGGPDTQYF.

This clone turned up a few times. V usage is TRBV5-4 and J usage is TRBJ2-7, with 8 bases aligning to TRBD2. The CDR3 spans 14 residues. With 2 bases clipped from V and 3 bases from J, the junction kept 4 bases outside the gene matches. CDR1 is SGHNT and CDR2 is YYREEE in the germline V gene (reference sequence). CDR3 sequence: CASSLAGAVYEQYF. The DNA of the CDR3 is TGTGCCAGCAGCTTAGCGGGGGCGGTCTACGAGCAGTACTTC.

This chain links TRBV7-2 with TRBJ1-4; TRBD1 might be the D (6 bases). This CDR3 has 15 amino acids. V was cut by 5 bases and J by 7 bases, with 17 bases left in between. Germline CDR1 SGHTA, CDR2 FQGNSA. The CDR3 spells CASSPITGIGEKLFF. Here the CDR3 DNA reads TGTGCCAGCAGCCCGATTACAGGGATAGGTGAAAAACTGTTTTTT.

V gene TRBV5-6 combines with J gene TRBJ2-6; D not resolved. The V gene's germline CDR1 is SGHDT and CDR2 YYEEEE. The ends were cut back, 1 base at V and 2 bases at J, with 4 bases in the middle. CDR3 size: 14 residues. CDR3 protein: CASSLLTGANVLTF. Written as DNA, the CDR3 is TGTGCCAGCAGCTTGCTTACTGGGGCCAACGTCCTGACTTTC.

The chain has TRBV6-5 and TRBJ2-2, with TRBD1 identical over 7 bases. V trimming: 11 bases; J trimming: 3 bases; junction bases outside the gene matches: 12. The CDR3 is 15 residues long. CDR1 MNHEY and CDR2 SVGAGI come from the germline V gene. Written as DNA, the CDR3 is TGTGCCGCGAGACAGGGAAGGTTGTACACCGGGGAGCTGTTTTTT. Amino acid sequence: CAARQGRLYTGELFF.

This chain links TRBV5-1 with TRBJ2-3, with TRBD2 matching 10 bases. Looked up from germline, CDR1 is SGHRS and CDR2 is YFSETQ. Trimming cost V 4 bases and J 3 bases; bases outside gene matches: 8. The CDR3 consists of 16 residues. CDR3 sequence reads: CASSPLAGQGTDTQYF. In nucleotides, the CDR3 is TGCGCCAGCAGCCCACTAGCGGGGCAGGGGACAGATACGCAGTATTTT.

A few counts support this clone. The genes are TRBV5-1 and TRBJ1-2; 9 bases map to TRBD1. This CDR3 is 15 amino acids long. Per germline, CDR1 SGHRS and CDR2 YFSETQ. V trimming: 4 bases; J trimming: 4 bases; junction bases outside the gene matches: 8. In DNA, the CDR3 is TGCGCCAGCAGCCCCCTGGACAGGGGAGGCTATGGCTACACCTTC. Amino acids: CASSPLDRGGYGYTF.

This clone was detected once. The V and J genes are TRBV2 and TRBJ2-7, with a weak D call TRBD2 (7 bases). The CDR3 runs to 14 residues. Germline V gene lookup returns CDR1 SNHLY and CDR2 FYNNEI. Trimming shortened V by 1 base and J by 5 bases, and 12 bases separated the two germline ends. CDR3 loop: CASSEGGGVNEQYF. The CDR3 DNA is TGTGCCAGCAGTGAAGGGGGGGGCGTCAACGAGCAGTACTTC.

V is TRBV18 and J is TRBJ1-2, with 10 bases fitting TRBD1. Germline V CDR1 and CDR2: KGHSH, LQKENI. V shed 0 bases, J shed 8 bases, and the junction held 9 bases outside the gene matches. The CDR3 spans 16 residues. The DNA of the CDR3 is TGTGCCAGCTCACCACCCTGGGGACAGGGGTTGGTGGGCTACACCTTC. Encoded protein: CASSPPWGQGLVGYTF.

Within the sample, this clone is medium-sized. The chain joins TRBV7-2 to TRBJ2-7, with TRBD1 matching 7 bases. This CDR3 region has 12 residues. Germline CDR1 is SGHTA and CDR2 is FQGNSA. V lost 11 bases, J lost 2 bases, and 6 bases stayed unmatched. For the CDR3, the DNA is TGTGCCTCGGGGACAGATCCCTACGAGCAGTACTTC. Its translation: CASGTDPYEQYF.

V is TRBV5-6 and J is TRBJ1-6, with 9 positions matching TRBD1. This CDR3 is built from 16 residues. V lost 4 bases and J lost 13; bases outside the gene matches: 15. Germline V gives CDR1 SGHDT, CDR2 YYEEEE. Written as DNA, the CDR3 is TGTGCCAGCAGCGCCAGCTACGGACAGGGGCCCTCTCCCCTCCACTTT. It yields the protein CASSASYGQGPSPLHF.

This clone was observed once. This sequence joins TRBV5-1 and TRBJ2-2, with D maybe TRBD1 (6 bases). The ends were cut back, 7 bases at V and 6 bases at J, with 22 bases in the middle. Germline V CDR1 and CDR2: SGHRS, YFSETQ. CDR3 length equals 16 residues. The CDR3, as DNA: TGCGCCAGCTCCTACCCCGGACAGTCAACATCCGGGGAGCTGTTTTTT. Translation: CASSYPGQSTSGELFF.

A few counts support this clone. The chain joins TRBV5-1 to TRBJ2-7, with 9 bases matching TRBD1. J was trimmed by 6 bases and V by 4 bases; bases with no gene match: 8. The germline V gene encodes CDR1 SGHRS and CDR2 YFSETQ. This CDR3 is 14 amino acids long. The CDR3 DNA sequence: TGCGCCAGCAGCCCGCCGGGACAGGGTTTCGAGCAGTACTTC. This gives the protein CASSPPGQGFEQYF. Based on the CDR3 plus reference TRBV5-1 and TRBJ2-7, the full variable domain is KAGVTQTPRYLIKTRGQQVTLSCSPISGHRSVSWYQQTPGQGLQFLFEYFSETQRNKGNFPGRFSGRQFSNSRSEMNVSTLELGDSALYLCASSPPGQGFEQYFGPGTRLTVT.

The chain combines TRBV28 with TRBJ2-2; 7 bases map to TRBD2. CDR1 MDHEN and CDR2 SYDVKM come from the germline V gene. V lost 7 bases to trimming and J lost 3 bases; unmatched junction nucleotides: 11. The CDR3 consists of 16 residues. CDR3 region: CASTRPPGRDTGELFF. In DNA, the CDR3 is TGTGCCAGCACCCGTCCGCCAGGGAGGGACACCGGGGAGCTGTTTTTT.

V and J are TRBV4-2 and TRBJ1-5, with D tentatively TRBD1 (6 bases). Germline-derived CDR1 and CDR2 are LGHNA and YNFKEQ. The V end was cut by 2 bases, the J end by 7 bases, with 12 bases between. This CDR3 comprises 14 residues. CDR3 loop: CASSQNREGQPQHF. In DNA, the CDR3 is TGTGCCAGCAGCCAAAACAGGGAAGGGCAGCCCCAGCATTTT.

This chain links TRBV6-5 with TRBJ2-3; TRBD1 aligns across 7 bases. The germline gives CDR1 MNHEY, CDR2 SVGAGI. The CDR3 has 15 residues. J was trimmed by 1 base and V by 5 bases; bases with no gene match: 6. CDR3 residues: CASSTRQGGTDTQYF. The CDR3 region has the DNA TGTGCCAGCAGTACCCGACAGGGCGGCACAGATACGCAGTATTTT.

The J gene is TRBJ1-2, the V gene TRBV5-4; 7 positions agree with TRBD1. The V segment lost 0 bases and the J segment 4 bases; nucleotides outside the gene matches: 6. CDR3 size: 15 residues. Germline CDR1 and CDR2: SGHNT and YYREEE (reference sequence). The CDR3 nucleotides are TGTGCCAGCAGCTTGGCGACAGGGCTCGGCTATGGCTACACCTTC. Translating it yields CASSLATGLGYGYTF. The full variable domain, completed using reference TRBV5-4 and TRBJ1-2, is ETGVTQSPTHLIKTRGQQVTLRCSSQSGHNTVSWYQQALGQGPQFIFQYYREEENGRGNFPPRFSGLQFPNYSSELNVNALELDDSALYLCASSLATGLGYGYTFGSGTRLTVV.

The chain has TRBV7-2 and TRBJ2-7, with D possibly TRBD1 on 6 matching bases. The germline V and J ends were trimmed by 4 bases and 2 bases, with 12 bases remaining between them. CDR1 SGHTA and CDR2 FQGNSA come from the germline V gene. This CDR3 contains 14 residues. In nucleotides, the CDR3 is TGTGCCAGCAGCTGGGGTACAGGGACCTACGAGCAGTACTTC. Translating gives CASSWGTGTYEQYF.